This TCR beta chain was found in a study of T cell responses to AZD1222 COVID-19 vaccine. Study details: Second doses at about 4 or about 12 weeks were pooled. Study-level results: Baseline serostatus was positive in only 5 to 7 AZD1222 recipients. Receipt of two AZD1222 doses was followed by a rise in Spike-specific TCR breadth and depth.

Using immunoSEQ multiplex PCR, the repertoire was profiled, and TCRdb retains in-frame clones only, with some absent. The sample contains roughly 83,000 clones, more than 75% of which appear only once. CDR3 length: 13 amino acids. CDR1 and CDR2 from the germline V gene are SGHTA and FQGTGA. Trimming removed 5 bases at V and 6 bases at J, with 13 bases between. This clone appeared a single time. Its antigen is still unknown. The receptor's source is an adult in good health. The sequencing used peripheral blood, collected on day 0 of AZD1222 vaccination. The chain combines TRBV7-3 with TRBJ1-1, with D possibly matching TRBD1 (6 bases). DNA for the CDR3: TGTGCCAGCAGCACTCGAGGGGGTCCTGAAGCTTTCTTT. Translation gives CASSTRGGPEAFF.